This T cell receptor beta chain was sequenced during a study of blood T cell repertoires in COVID-19. Study-level background: The samples span acute and convalescent COVID-19 from the United States, Italy and Spain.

Germline V gene data show CDR1 as ENHRY and CDR2 as SYGVKD. The CDR3 loop spans 12 amino acids. V dropped 9 bases and J dropped 5 bases, with 10 bases sitting between them. Original handling: The authors estimated nucleated cell counts from reference gene primer amplification. TCRdb keeps only in-frame clones here, not all; method: immunoSEQ multiplex PCR. The V and J calls and clone size were taken over from that table, and D and trimming were inferred from the DNA. The data show about 65,000 clones, with about 92% seen just once and roughly 1.3% held by the top ten. This clonotype was obtained from a man in his 60s with acute or convalescent COVID-19. The sequenced sample consisted of peripheral blood. V usage is TRBV10-3 and J usage is TRBJ1-4; TRBD1 might be the D (5 bases). The CDR3 loop is CAIGASNEKLFF. The CDR3 DNA is TGTGCCATAGGGGCCTCCAATGAAAAACTGTTTTTT.